This TCR beta chain was profiled in a study of blood T cell repertoires in COVID-19 (dated by TCRdb to 2019 to 2021). At the level of the whole study: Samples covering the acute and convalescent phases of COVID-19 were provided by collaborators in the United States, Italy and Spain. The prospective study material was composed of cDNA or gDNA derived from T cells, B-cell-depleted T cells, or PBMCs. Deeply sampled blood TCRbeta repertoires from subjects exposed to, actively infected with, or recovered from COVID-19 were included in the dataset. The repertoires were released in a freely available public database meant as a resource for research on the immune response to SARS-CoV-2. The samples were drawn from the first 160 participants of the ongoing ImmuneRACE study and from 1,254 subjects provided by 6 global collaborators. Sample metadata almost always included a de-identified subject ID, COVID-19 status, age in years and sex. Where available, HLA class I and class II types were taken from metadata supplied by the sample provider and were not determined by assay-based typing. Overall results and qualifications from the work: Clinical and demographic metadata were provided uncurated, with the amount varying by source and participant.

TCRbeta CDR3 regions were amplified from genomic DNA using the immunoSEQ Assay, a bias-controlled multiplex PCR. The authors' analysis ran thus. Within the assay, amplification of reference gene primers was used to estimate how many nucleated cells each sample contained. To quantify the absolute abundance of each unique TCRbeta CDR3 rearrangement, sequence reads were collapsed and filtered. For each sample, productive Simpson clonality was calculated as the square root of Simpson's diversity index over productive rearrangements. The immuneACCESS repertoire file appears here via TCRdb, limited to in-frame rearrangements. These files lack a portion of the clones; in checked studies, under half of the deficit traces to unresolved V genes, and the cause of the others is not known. V and J calls plus clone size are reproduced from that table; the DNA served to infer D and trimming. The sample table records hundreds of thousands of clones; over 75% of these occur just once. The ten largest clones take up roughly 2.1% of the sample.

Inclusive of the bounding cysteine and phenylalanine, the CDR3 is 13 residues long. Here the CDR3 DNA is all that survives: 39 bases in frame from base 1. The junction carries 6 bases between V and J, which are trimmed by 2 bases and 5 bases respectively. The germline V gene (reference sequence) sets CDR1 to SEHNR and CDR2 to FQNEAQ. About this clone: It lacks a known antigen. No much larger clone exists at a distance of one base, and base qualities are not known.

One collaborating source in Seattle enrolled patients while the patients were actively infected and followed the patients over time throughout the course of disease. The collaborating institutions used their own protocols to collect whole blood in K2EDTA tubes. Collaborator samples were shipped for TCRbeta analysis as frozen whole blood, isolated PBMCs, or DNA extracted from either sample type. Sequencing was done on a sample of peripheral blood. The chain couples TRBV7-9 to TRBJ2-2; no D gene can be assigned with confidence. The TCR was taken from a woman aged 55-69 years with COVID-19, enrolled during active disease. CDR3 region: CASSLTETGELFF. The nucleotide sequence is given as TGTGCCAGCAGCTTAACCGAGACCGGGGAGCTGTTTTTT.